The clone carrying this T cell receptor (beta chain) was seen a few times. Antigen specificity is unknown. This entry comes from a study of T cell repertoires in cytomegalovirus infection. Background on the study: Shared public TCR beta signatures pointed to both CMV infection and a matching HLA type.

The CDR3 totals 14 residues. Germline lookup yields CDR1 DFQATT and CDR2 SNEGSKA (reference sequence). With 3 bases clipped from V and 5 bases from J, the junction kept 8 bases outside the gene matches. Overall study results and limits: Across the ex vivo response, the dominant clonotypes were HLA-C-restricted CMV-specific TCR beta clonotypes. The cumulative frequency of public TCR beta families distinguished individuals who carried CMV together with the relevant HLA.

TCRdb re-derived calls from the reads in MiXCR, one entry per CDR3 protein. The table has about 360,000 distinct CDR3 sequences, around 18% seen once; the top ten hold around 9.3%. The sample was PBMCs. The TCR was taken from a human donor in good health (CMV status not recorded). Some clones in this sample may be carry-over from other donors' samples. The chain has TRBV20-1 and TRBJ2-5; 8 nucleotides match TRBD2. The CDR3 here is CSASAGGYGETQYF. As DNA, the CDR3 is TGCAGTGCTAGCGCGGGGGGCTATGGGGAGACCCAGTACTTC.